Below are 19 T cell receptor beta chains sequenced from a single sample in a study of cytomegalovirus exposure and HLA in healthy donors. 13 Jbeta primers and 60 Vbeta primers were used for the PCR. Sequenced by immunoSEQ multiplex PCR; TCRdb stores in-frame clones only, minus some. The sample records about 140,000 clones, more than 75% being singletons. The sequenced sample consisted of PBMCs. The origin of the receptors is a woman aged 40 to 50 in good health and CMV-seronegative.

This clone was counted a few times. The V call is TRBV5-1, the J call TRBJ1-2; the match to TRBD1 covers 9 bases. V was clipped by 0 bases and J by 4 bases; unmatched bases: 1. This CDR3 is 14 amino acids long. Per the germline V gene, CDR1 is SGHRS and CDR2 is YFSETQ. CDR3 sequence: CASSLGDRAYGYTF. The CDR3 bases are TGCGCCAGCAGCTTGGGGGACAGGGCCTATGGCTACACCTTC.

The rearrangement joins TRBV28 to TRBJ2-1; D call uncertain. Germline V gene data show CDR1 as MDHEN and CDR2 as SYDVKM. Trimming took off 5 bases at V and 5 bases at J, with 7 bases between the two ends. This CDR3 spans 12 amino acids. CDR3 DNA sequence: TGTGCCAGCAGTCCTACGAACAATGAGCAGTTCTTC. Protein: CASSPTNNEQFF.

The rearrangement links TRBV19 to TRBJ2-7; 10 bases map to TRBD1. The CDR3 totals 14 residues. CDR1 is LNHDA and CDR2 is SQIVND in the germline V gene (reference sequence). The V segment lost 7 bases and the J segment 3 bases; nucleotides outside the gene matches: 6. CDR3: CASKTGQGLYEQYF. The CDR3 DNA is TGTGCCAGTAAGACGGGACAGGGGCTCTACGAGCAGTACTTC.

The genes are TRBV29-1 and TRBJ1-1; the match to TRBD1 covers 10 bases. Germline V gene lookup returns CDR1 SQVTM and CDR2 ANQGSEA. The V segment lost 0 bases and the J segment 2 bases; nucleotides outside the gene matches: 3. The CDR3 has 15 residues. CDR3 residues: CSVEDRQGANTEAFF. DNA of the CDR3: TGCAGCGTTGAAGATAGACAGGGGGCTAACACTGAAGCTTTCTTT.

The chain employs TRBV15 and TRBJ2-3; 11 nucleotides align to TRBD2. Germline trimming cut 4 bases from V and 4 bases from J; bases unmatched to any gene: 13. CDR1 and CDR2 from the germline V gene are LNHNV and YYDKDF (reference sequence). This CDR3 region has 18 residues. CDR3: CATSKTKTGTSGSDTQYF. Written as DNA, the CDR3 is TGTGCCACCAGCAAAACTAAGACTGGGACTAGCGGATCAGATACGCAGTATTTT.

The chain uses TRBV4-1 and TRBJ2-5; D perhaps matches TRBD2 (6 bases). Trimming stripped 5 bases from V and 0 bases from J, with 19 bases between. This CDR3 comprises 17 residues. Per germline, CDR1 MGHRA and CDR2 YSYEKL. CDR3 bases: TGCGCCAGCAGCAACGCACGGGACTTGCAGTACCAAGAGACCCAGTACTTC. It translates to CASSNARDLQYQETQYF.

V usage is TRBV9 and J usage is TRBJ2-3, with a tentative D call TRBD2 (5 bases). The length of the CDR3 is 15 residues. Germline V gives CDR1 SGDLS, CDR2 YYNGEE. Trimming took off 1 base at V and 1 base at J, with 10 bases between the two ends. The CDR3 loop reads CASSVLYGGTDTQYF. CDR3 nucleotide sequence: TGTGCCAGCAGCGTATTGTACGGGGGCACAGATACGCAGTATTTT.

In this sample, this clone turned up a few times. This chain links TRBV5-5 with TRBJ2-7, with TRBD1 matching over 7 bases. The germline V gene has CDR1 SGHKS and CDR2 YYEKEE (reference sequence). CDR3 length equals 15 residues. V lost 4 bases to trimming and J lost 3 bases; unmatched junction nucleotides: 10. Here the CDR3 DNA reads TGTGCCAGCAGCCGAGGATGGGACAGAGACTACGAGCAGTACTTC. It translates to CASSRGWDRDYEQYF.

This clone was seen a few times. This chain links TRBV5-5 with TRBJ1-2; D unresolved. Germline loops: CDR1 SGHKS, CDR2 YYEKEE (reference sequence). V was trimmed by 0 bases and J by 7 bases, leaving 4 bases between them. This CDR3 contains 11 residues. The CDR3 DNA reads as TGTGCCAGCAGCTTGGCACTTGGCTACACCTTC. It encodes CASSLALGYTF.

This clone occurred a few times. The V and J genes are TRBV7-2 and TRBJ2-3, with TRBD2 as a possible D gene (5 bases). CDR1 is SGHTA and CDR2 is FQGNSA in the germline V gene. The length of the CDR3 is 13 residues. V gave up 5 bases and J gave up 5 bases, with 11 bases separating them. CDR3 in DNA: TGTGCCAGCAGCCCCCGTGAGGGAGATACGCAGTATTTT. Amino acids: CASSPREGDTQYF.

This clone was observed once. The gene calls are TRBV5-5 and TRBJ2-3; D ambiguous. This CDR3 is built from 11 residues. V lost 4 bases and J lost 4, with 4 bases in between. Germline CDR1 is SGHKS and CDR2 is YYEKEE (reference sequence). The CDR3 nucleotides are TGTGCCAGCAGCCCAGCAGATACGCAGTATTTT. It codes for CASSPADTQYF.

The gene calls are TRBV28 and TRBJ1-1, with TRBD1 matching over 7 bases. Looked up from germline, CDR1 is MDHEN and CDR2 is SYDVKM. The CDR3 spans 14 residues. J was trimmed by 1 base and V by 6 bases; bases with no gene match: 5. CDR3 sequence: CASSSRGANTEAFF. The DNA for the CDR3 is TGTGCCAGCAGCTCCAGGGGGGCGAACACTGAAGCTTTCTTT.

V gene TRBV2 combines with J gene TRBJ2-5; 10 bases line up with TRBD1. CDR1 SNHLY and CDR2 FYNNEI come from the germline V gene. The V gene end was trimmed by 0 bases and the J gene end by 4 bases; junction bases not matched to a gene: 2. The CDR3 is 15 residues long. The CDR3 region has the DNA TGTGCCAGCAGTGAAGCTGGACAGGGGGGAGAGACCCAGTACTTC. Translation: CASSEAGQGGETQYF.

The chain has TRBV4-1 and TRBJ2-4; D possibly corresponds to TRBD1 (5 bases). This CDR3 spans 14 amino acids. Trimming shortened V by 1 base and J by 8 bases, and 12 bases separated the two germline ends. Germline V lookup: CDR1 MGHRA, CDR2 YSYEKL. The chain's CDR3 is CASSQGGFRDIQYF. The CDR3 region has the DNA TGCGCCAGCAGCCAAGGGGGCTTTAGGGACATTCAGTACTTC.

The J gene is TRBJ2-1, the V gene TRBV28; 15 bases line up with TRBD2. This CDR3 comprises 15 residues. V trimming: 8 bases; J trimming: 10 bases; junction bases outside the gene matches: 9. In germline, CDR1 is MDHEN, CDR2 SYDVKM. The CDR3 here is CASCLPGLAGGEQFF. In DNA form, the CDR3 reads TGTGCCAGCTGCCTTCCGGGACTAGCGGGAGGCGAGCAGTTCTTC.

The V and J genes are TRBV13 and TRBJ1-5; no definite D call. CDR1 and CDR2 (germline): PRHDT, FYEKMQ (reference sequence). V was trimmed by 3 bases and J by 1 base, leaving 7 bases between them. The CDR3 sequence is 14 residues long. CDR3 protein: CASSFGRSNQPQHF. The CDR3 nucleotides read TGTGCCAGCAGCTTTGGGAGGAGCAATCAGCCCCAGCATTTT.

Note on this clone: At one boundary the junction diverges from the germline segment, which might be a read error. This rearrangement joins TRBV6-5 to TRBJ2-5; 8 bases fit TRBD1. Germline CDR1 is MNHEY and CDR2 is SVGAGI. This CDR3 region has 16 residues. DNA for the CDR3: TGTGCCAGCAGTTACAACGGACAGGGTTTTTGGGAGACCCAGCACTTC. Translated, it gives CASSYNGQGFWETQHF.

The table lists this clone with a few counts. The chain links TRBV20-1 to TRBJ2-7; D is uncertain. Germline V gives CDR1 DFQATT, CDR2 SNEGSKA (reference sequence). V was cut by 2 bases and J by 3 bases, with 5 bases left in between. This CDR3 has 11 amino acids. The CDR3 DNA sequence: TGCAGTGCTAGAAGCGACTACGAGCAGTACTTC. It encodes CSARSDYEQYF.

This sequence joins TRBV15 and TRBJ1-2; D is unclear. V lost 1 base and J lost 2, with 5 bases in between. From germline, CDR1 is LNHNV and CDR2 YYDKDF (reference sequence). The CDR3 contains 13 residues. The CDR3: CATSRGLNYGYTF. DNA of the CDR3: TGTGCCACCAGCAGAGGACTCAACTATGGCTACACCTTC.